This TCR beta chain stems from a study of cytomegalovirus exposure and HLA in healthy donors. Study-wide findings and caveats: A later analysis reportedly found fewer N-insertions in an Asian-associated ancestry cluster than the approximately 700-donor mean. In a later analysis, common viral pathogens appeared linked to several of the most significant clusters.

PCR primers comprised 60 Vbeta and 13 Jbeta primers. Some clones are missing from TCRdb's copy, which holds only in-frame ones; the method was immunoSEQ multiplex PCR. The sample shows roughly 250,000 clones, almost 85% of them seen only once. Losses at the gene ends were 6 bases for V and 4 bases for J; bases not matched to a gene: 6. In germline, CDR1 is MNHEY, CDR2 SMNVEV (reference sequence). The CDR3 is 14 residues long. On this clone: Its antigen is not known.

This chain joins TRBV27 and TRBJ1-2; the match to TRBD1 covers 9 bases. What was sequenced was PBMCs. This receptor was identified in a woman in her 40s in good health and CMV-seropositive. The CDR3 nucleotides read TGTGCCAGCAGGAAACAGGGGGCGTTCTATGGCTACACCTTC. Protein product: CASRKQGAFYGYTF.